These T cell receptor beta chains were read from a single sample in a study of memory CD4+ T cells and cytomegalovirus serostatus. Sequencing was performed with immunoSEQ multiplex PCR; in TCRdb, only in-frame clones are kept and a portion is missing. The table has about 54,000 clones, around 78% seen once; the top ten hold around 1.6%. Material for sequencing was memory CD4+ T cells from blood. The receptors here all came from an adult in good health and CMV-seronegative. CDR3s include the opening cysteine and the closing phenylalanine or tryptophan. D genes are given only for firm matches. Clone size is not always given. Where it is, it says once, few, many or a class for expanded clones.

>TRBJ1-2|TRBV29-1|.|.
CSVKNPGYGYTF
TGCAGCGTGAAGAACCCAGGCTATGGCTACACCTTC
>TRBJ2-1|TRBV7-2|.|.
CASSRGGSKTSYNEQFF
TGTGCCAGCAGCCGTGGGGGTAGCAAAACATCTTACAATGAGCAGTTCTTC
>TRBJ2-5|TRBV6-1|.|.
CASSGRQAPGETQYF
TGTGCCAGCAGTGGCCGACAGGCCCCCGGTGAGACCCAGTACTTC
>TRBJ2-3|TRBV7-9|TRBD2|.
CASSIGTSGTDTQYF
TGTGCCAGCAGCATCGGGACTAGCGGCACAGATACGCAGTATTTT
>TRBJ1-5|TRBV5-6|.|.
CASSVRGLGGPQHF
TGTGCCAGCAGCGTCCGGGGCTTGGGGGGGCCCCAGCATTTT
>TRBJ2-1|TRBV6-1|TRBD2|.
CASSETGLAGGVKFF
TGTGCCAGCAGTGAAACGGGTCTAGCGGGGGGAGTGAAGTTCTTC
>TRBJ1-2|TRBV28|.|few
CASSPVRTNGYTF
TGTGCCAGCAGTCCTGTAAGGACAAATGGCTACACCTTC
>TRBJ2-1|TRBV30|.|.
CAWSGALVNEQFF
TGTGCCTGGAGCGGGGCCTTGGTCAATGAGCAGTTCTTC
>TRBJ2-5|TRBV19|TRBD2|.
CASSYMASGDRTQYF
TGTGCCAGTAGTTATATGGCTAGCGGGGACCGGACCCAGTACTTC
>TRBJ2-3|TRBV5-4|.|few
CASSMGGGLDTQYF
TGTGCCAGCAGCATGGGGGGGGGCCTAGATACGCAGTATTTT
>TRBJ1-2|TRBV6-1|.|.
CASSEEQIGGYTF
TGTGCCAGCAGTGAAGAACAGATCGGTGGCTACACCTTC
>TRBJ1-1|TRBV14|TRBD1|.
CASSPRQGANTEAFF
TGTGCCAGCAGCCCTCGACAGGGGGCGAACACTGAAGCTTTCTTT
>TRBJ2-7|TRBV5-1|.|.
CASSLATSYEQYF
TGCGCCAGCAGCTTGGCAACCAGCTACGAGCAGTACTTC
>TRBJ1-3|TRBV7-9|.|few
CASSPGRGRVGNTIYF
TGTGCCAGCAGCCCAGGGCGGGGCAGGGTTGGAAACACCATATATTTT
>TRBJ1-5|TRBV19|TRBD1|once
CASSTLPRDRGNQPQHF
TGTGCCAGTAGTACTCTCCCCCGGGACAGGGGGAATCAGCCCCAGCATTTT
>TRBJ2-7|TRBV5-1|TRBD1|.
CASSLLGTVIYEQYF
TGCGCCAGCAGCTTGCTAGGGACAGTAATCTACGAGCAGTACTTC
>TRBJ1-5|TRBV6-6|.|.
CASTRGASNQPQHF
TGTGCCAGCACGCGGGGGGCGAGCAATCAGCCCCAGCATTTT
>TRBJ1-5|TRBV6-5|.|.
CASRLTGYSNQPQHF
TGTGCCAGCAGGCTAACAGGGTACAGCAATCAGCCCCAGCATTTT
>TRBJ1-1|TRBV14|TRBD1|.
CASSRTGSTEAFF
TGTGCCAGCAGCAGGACAGGAAGTACTGAAGCTTTCTTT
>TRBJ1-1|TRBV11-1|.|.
CASSGWGNTEAFF
TGTGCCAGCAGCGGGTGGGGGAACACTGAAGCTTTCTTT
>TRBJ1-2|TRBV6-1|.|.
CATRSSLNFYGYTF
TGTGCCACCAGATCAAGCCTAAACTTCTATGGCTACACCTTC
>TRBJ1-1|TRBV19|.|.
CASSPRGGNSEAFF
TGTGCCAGTAGTCCCCGGGGGGGAAACTCTGAAGCTTTCTTT
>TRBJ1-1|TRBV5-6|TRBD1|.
CASSLDQGAIIPNTEAFF
TGTGCCAGCAGCTTGGATCAGGGGGCGATCATCCCGAACACTGAAGCTTTCTTT
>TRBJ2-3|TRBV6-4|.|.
CASSDSGLGTDTQYF
TGTGCCAGCAGTGACTCCGGGTTGGGCACAGATACGCAGTATTTT
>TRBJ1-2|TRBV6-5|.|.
CASSYEGVYGYTF
TGTGCCAGCAGTTACGAGGGGGTCTATGGCTACACCTTC
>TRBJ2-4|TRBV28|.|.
CASSTPGAAKNIQYF
TGTGCCAGCAGTACCCCCGGGGCAGCCAAAAACATTCAGTACTTC
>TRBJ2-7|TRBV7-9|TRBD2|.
CASSLGTSGYSYEQYF
TGTGCCAGCAGCTTGGGGACTAGCGGGTACTCCTACGAGCAGTACTTC
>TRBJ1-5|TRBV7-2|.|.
CASSLGVNQPQHF
TGTGCCAGCAGCTTGGGGGTCAATCAGCCCCAGCATTTT